A single sample is the source of the 3 T cell receptor beta chains below, sequenced in a study of Ad26.COV2.S vaccination and SARS-CoV-2 variants (dated by TCRdb to about 2021). Receptors were amplified or captured by the immunoSEQ multiplex PCR assay. TCRdb stores this immuneACCESS table with in-frame sequences only. Part of the clones is absent; in the studies checked, under half of the shortfall reflects unresolved V genes, and no reason is known for the rest. The sample contains roughly 350,000 clones, approximately 90% of them found a single time. Of the sample, just under 5% is held by the ten largest clones. The sample's treatment or condition, from its label and the paper: 19 received Ad26.COV2.S at low or high dose, single or two shots; roughly five received placebo; per-sample allocation not given. For vaccine and placebo recipients, repertoires were sequenced using samples collected on day 63 after the first injection.

This material consisted of peripheral blood, taken in a trial of Ad26.COV2.S vaccine versus placebo. Receptor source: a person between 18 and 60 years old who received the Ad26.COV2.S COVID-19 vaccine or a placebo.

This clone occurred once. V and J are TRBV4-3 and TRBJ2-1, with 9 positions matching TRBD2. V was pared by 1 base and J by 8 bases, with 6 bases of the junction left unmatched. This CDR3 is 15 amino acids long. Germline-derived CDR1 and CDR2 are LGHNA and YSLEER. The CDR3 spells CASSQGSSGVYEQFF. Here the CDR3 DNA reads TGCGCCAGCAGCCAAGGGTCTAGCGGGGTCTATGAGCAGTTCTTC.

The chain carries TRBV12-3 or TRBV12-4 and TRBJ2-3; D remains ambiguous. V lost 5 bases and J lost 0, with 6 bases in between. There are 13 residues in the CDR3. The CDR3 region has the DNA TGTGCCAGCAGTCCAACTAGCACAGATACGCAGTATTTT. Encoded protein: CASSPTSTDTQYF.

This chain uses TRBV7-8 with TRBJ1-5, with 7 nucleotides matching TRBD1. V dropped 2 bases and J dropped 6; count of bases not matched to a gene: 7. The CDR3 has 15 residues. The germline V gene encodes CDR1 SGHVS and CDR2 FQNEAQ. The CDR3: CASSLSVRDSQPQHF. As DNA, the CDR3 is TGTGCCAGCAGCTTATCGGTCAGGGACAGTCAGCCCCAGCATTTT.